This TCR beta chain was sequenced for a study of T cell responses to AZD1222 COVID-19 vaccine. V was shortened by 4 bases and J by 4 bases, with 11 bases between the two germline ends. The CDR3 runs to 14 residues. CDR1 and CDR2 (germline): LNHDA, SQIVND (reference sequence). Second doses that came at about 4 or about 12 weeks were put together. Profiled with immunoSEQ multiplex PCR; TCRdb holds only in-frame clones, not every one. The profile shows about 170,000 clones, roughly 87% of them singletons. General observations from the study: The peak T cell response came first, and repertoires were sampled only after it. A reported finding is that nearly half of spike-specific TCRs target unmutated variant regions. Distributed over spike, vaccine-associated CD4 TCRs predominated at 160-218 and 743-854.

There are a few counts of this clone. Its specificity is not known. This sample comprised peripheral blood, obtained 28 days after the second AZD1222 dose. This TCR came from an adult who received the AZD1222 COVID-19 vaccine. The chain links TRBV19 to TRBJ1-5, with D uncertain. The CDR3 here is CASSRSGGNQPQHF. CDR3 sequence (DNA): TGTGCCAGTAGTAGATCGGGCGGGAATCAGCCCCAGCATTTT.